The 6 T cell receptor beta chains below come from one sample, sequenced in a study of blood T cell repertoires in COVID-19 (TCRdb year 2020). Receptor amplification or capture employed the immunoSEQ multiplex PCR assay. TCRdb mirrors the immuneACCESS table, restricted to in-frame sequences. Some clones are absent from its copies; in checked studies, under half trace to an unresolved V gene, and the reason for the others is unknown. This sample has about 110,000 clones in its table, and around 68% of those were observed once. 7.6% of the sample is in the top ten clones. Input material: peripheral blood. These TCRs come from a woman aged 60 to 75 with acute or convalescent COVID-19.

The chain combines TRBV10-3 with TRBJ1-1, with 7 bases that match TRBD1. Trimming at V came to 4 bases and at J to 1 base, leaving 6 bases not matched to a gene. Germline CDR1 reads ENHRY; CDR2 reads SYGVKD. The CDR3 has 15 residues. The CDR3, as DNA: TGTGCCATCAGTGTACAGGGGTTGGGGAACACTGAAGCTTTCTTT. It is translated as CAISVQGLGNTEAFF.

In this sample, this clone turned up once. V usage is TRBV18 and J usage is TRBJ2-3, with a tentative D call TRBD1 (6 bases). V was trimmed by 3 bases and J by 10 bases, leaving 17 bases between them. The CDR3 sequence is 14 residues long. Germline CDR1 reads KGHSH; CDR2 reads LQKENI. Here the CDR3 reads CASSPPNREIAQYF. The CDR3 DNA is TGTGCCAGCTCACCGCCGAACAGGGAAATCGCGCAGTATTTT.

This clone came up a few times. V is TRBV7-3 and J is TRBJ2-1; 7 bases align to TRBD2. The CDR3 length is 18 residues. J gave up 1 base and V 9 bases, and 18 bases lay outside the gene matches. Germline V lookup: CDR1 SGHTA, CDR2 FQGTGA. CDR3 loop: CASPWAGGDPASYNEQFF. The CDR3 DNA sequence: TGTGCCAGTCCTTGGGCTGGGGGGGACCCAGCGTCCTACAATGAGCAGTTCTTC.

The CDR3 DNA reads TGTGCCAGCAGCCTATCGACCTGGACAGGGCGTGGACTCTATGGCTACACCTTC. Translated: CASSLSTWTGRGLYGYTF. The chain has TRBV21-1 and TRBJ1-2; no DNA check was done on the table's D call, TRBD1. TRBV21-1 has pseudogene status. The CDR3 covers 18 residues.

The chain couples TRBV7-9 to TRBJ1-1; D is unresolved. Germline CDR1 reads SEHNR; CDR2 reads FQNEAQ (reference sequence). Trimming removed 1 base from V and 2 bases from J, with 11 bases in between. This CDR3 is built from 15 residues. This CDR3 is CASSLVSRPNTEAFF. The CDR3 DNA reads as TGTGCCAGCAGCTTAGTTTCTAGGCCAAACACTGAAGCTTTCTTT. The full variable domain, completed using reference TRBV7-9 and TRBJ1-1, is DTGVSQNPRHKITKRGQNVTFRCDPISEHNRLYWYRQTLGQGPEFLTYFQNEAQLEKSRLLSDRFSAERPKGSFSTLEIQRTEQGDSAMYLCASSLVSRPNTEAFFGQGTRLTVV.

This chain links TRBV20-1 with TRBJ2-7; D is unclear. The V end lost 3 bases, the J end lost 0 bases, and 12 bases lay between the germline ends. The CDR3 runs 14 residues. The germline gives CDR1 DFQATT, CDR2 SNEGSKA (reference sequence). CDR3 sequence reads: CSASTGSSSYEQYF. CDR3 nucleotides: TGCAGTGCTAGTACCGGGTCAAGCTCCTACGAGCAGTACTTC.